The sequence of this T cell receptor (beta chain) was determined in a study of tumor and adjacent non-tumor tissue in lung cancer. Overall study results and limits: Significantly higher TCR diversity was found in tumor than normal lung. In normal lung, the top 100 clones were significantly more dominant than in tumor.

RNA was extracted from bulk tissue without any cell sorting. Donors were chemotherapy-naive, newly diagnosed lung cancer surgical patients in China, August–late 2014. Comments on this clonotype: The antigen is unknown. Its ends do not fully match the called genes, so a read error is possible.

The CDR3 runs 13 residues. In germline, CDR1 is SQVTM, CDR2 ANQGSEA. The library came from three nested PCR rounds adapted from ARM-PCR protocols. TCRdb fed the multiplex PCR reads into MiXCR, producing one record per CDR3 protein. The sample lists fewer than 120,000 distinct CDR3 sequences, approximately 87% occurring once. Sequences were obtained from lung tumor tissue. This chain connects TRBV29-1 to TRBJ2-1; 10 positions match TRBD2. This sequence originates from a man between 70 and 80 years old with non-small cell lung cancer. The CDR3 here is CGVGLAACNEQFF. CDR3 bases: TGCGGCGTTGGACTAGCGGCCTGCAATGAGCAGTTCTTC.